The T cell receptor beta chain under discussion was sequenced for a study of blood T cell repertoires in COVID-19 (TCRdb year 2020). Looking at the study overall: The collaborator samples originated in the United States, Italy and Spain and spanned the acute and convalescent phases of COVID-19. The prospective study material was composed of cDNA or gDNA derived from T cells, B-cell-depleted T cells, or PBMCs. Deeply sampled blood TCRbeta repertoires from subjects exposed to, actively infected with, or recovered from COVID-19 were included in the dataset. The repertoires were released in a freely available public database intended as a resource for research on the immune response to SARS-CoV-2. Samples were obtained from the ongoing ImmuneRACE study (first 160 participants) and from 1,000 to 1,500 subjects provided by 6 global collaborators. The sample metadata nearly always contained a de-identified subject ID, COVID-19 status, age in years and sex. Where available, HLA class I and class II types were taken from metadata supplied by the sample provider and were not determined by assay-based typing. Study-wide conclusions, independent of this receptor: Clinical and demographic metadata were provided uncurated, with the amount varying by source and participant.

After removal of 2 bases from V and 6 bases from J, the junction retains 0 bases not matched to a gene. CDR1 and CDR2 are read off the germline V gene (reference sequence) as MNHEY and SMNVEV. The CDR3 starts with the cysteine, ends with the phenylalanine, and has 13 residues. Just the 39-base CDR3 DNA is kept, in frame starting at base 1. TCRbeta CDR3 regions were amplified from genomic DNA using the immunoSEQ Assay, a bias-controlled multiplex PCR. Per the authors' processing: Nucleated cell counts per sample were estimated from amplification of reference gene primers within the assay. Sequence reads were collapsed and filtered to measure the absolute abundance of every unique TCRbeta CDR3 rearrangement. Productive Simpson clonality was computed per sample as the square root of Simpson's diversity index over productive rearrangements. TCRdb retrieved this table from immuneACCESS and kept in-frame rearrangements only. Not all clones are present; in checked studies, unresolved V genes account for under half, and no reason is known for the remainder. V and J calls and clone size come straight from that table; D and trimming were deduced from the DNA. The sample has 350,000 to 450,000 clones on record, roughly nine tenths of them singletons. The ten biggest clones cover around 1.3% of the sample.

Whole blood was collected in K2EDTA tubes by collaborating institutions according to the institutions' own protocols. For TCRbeta analysis, collaborator samples were shipped as frozen whole blood, as isolated PBMCs, or as DNA extracted from either sample type. As for this clone: This clone's antigen is unknown. Per-nucleotide qualities are absent, and no much larger clonotype sits a single base away. The sample holds other DNA sequences that translate to the same CDR3.

The receptor's source is a man aged 35 to 55 with acute or convalescent COVID-19. Sequenced sample: peripheral blood. In this chain, TRBV27 is recombined with TRBJ1-2; TRBD1 lines up with 10 middle nucleotides. The DNA reads as follows: TGTGCCAGCAGTTTAGACAGGGGGCATGGCTACACCTTC. It translates as CASSLDRGHGYTF.